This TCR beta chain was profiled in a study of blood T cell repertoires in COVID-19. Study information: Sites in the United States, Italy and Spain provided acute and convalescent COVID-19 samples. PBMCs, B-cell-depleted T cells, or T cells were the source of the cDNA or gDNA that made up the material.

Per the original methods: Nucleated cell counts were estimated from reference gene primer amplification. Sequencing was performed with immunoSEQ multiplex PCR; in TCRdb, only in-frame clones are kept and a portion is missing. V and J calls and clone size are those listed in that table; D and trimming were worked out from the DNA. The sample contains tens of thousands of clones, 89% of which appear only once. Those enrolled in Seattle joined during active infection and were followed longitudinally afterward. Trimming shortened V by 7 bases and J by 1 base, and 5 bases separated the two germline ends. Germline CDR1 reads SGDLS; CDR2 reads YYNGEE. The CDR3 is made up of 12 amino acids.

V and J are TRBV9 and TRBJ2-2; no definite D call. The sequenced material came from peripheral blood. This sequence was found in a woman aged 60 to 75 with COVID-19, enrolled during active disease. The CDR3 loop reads CASRQNTGELFF. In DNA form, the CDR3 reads TGTGCCAGCCGACAGAACACCGGGGAGCTGTTTTTT.